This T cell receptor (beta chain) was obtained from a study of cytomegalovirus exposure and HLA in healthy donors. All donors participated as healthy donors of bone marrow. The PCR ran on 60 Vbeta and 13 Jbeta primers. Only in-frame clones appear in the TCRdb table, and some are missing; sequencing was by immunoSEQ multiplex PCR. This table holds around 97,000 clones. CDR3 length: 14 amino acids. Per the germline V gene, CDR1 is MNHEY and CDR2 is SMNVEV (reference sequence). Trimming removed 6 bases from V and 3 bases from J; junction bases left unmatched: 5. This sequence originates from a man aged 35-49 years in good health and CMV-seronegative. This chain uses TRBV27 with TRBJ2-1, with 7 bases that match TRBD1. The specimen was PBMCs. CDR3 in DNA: TGTGCCAGCAGAGGGGACAGTTTCTACAATGAGCAGTTCTTC. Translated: CASRGDSFYNEQFF.